This T cell receptor (beta chain) was captured in a study of vaccination and CD4 T cells after COVID-19. The sample's treatment: roughly ten-day PBMC culture with coronavirus spike peptide pools or control peptides (ViraFEST assay). Cultured CD4+ T-cell DNA underwent Oncomine TCR Beta short-read sequencing. TCRdb re-derived calls from the PCR reads in MiXCR, one entry per CDR3 protein. The table has roughly 5,500 distinct CDR3 sequences, roughly 70% seen once; the top ten hold around 24%. In this sample, this clonotype turned up once. Its antigen remains unidentified. Between the trimmed V and J ends, which lost 2 bases and 0 bases, there was a span of 7 bases. CDR1 is DFQATT and CDR2 is SNEGSKA in the germline V gene (reference sequence). The CDR3 consists of 13 residues.

The chain couples TRBV20-1 to TRBJ1-1; possibly TRBD1 for D (6 bases). This sequence originates from a human donor who had recovered from COVID-19. Material: CD4+ T cells from blood, cultured in vitro. Here the CDR3 reads CSARQGMNTEAFF. The CDR3 bases are TGCAGTGCTAGACAGGGGATGAACACTGAAGCTTTCTTT.